This TCR beta chain was sequenced during a study of regulatory T cells in long-lasting Graves disease. Trimming stripped 5 bases from V and 0 bases from J, with 11 bases between. This CDR3 is 15 amino acids long. Germline loops: CDR1 SGHTA, CDR2 FQGNSA. Arm-PCR of CDR3 regions and iRepertoire HTBI primers were the basis on which TCR beta libraries were built. TCRdb reanalysed the multiplex PCR reads using MiXCR and keeps one entry per CDR3 protein. The sample carries approximately 400,000 distinct CDR3 sequences, approximately 15% recorded once. The time point denotes: newly diagnosed GD, antithyroid drugs for less than 3 months. Extracted RNA from PBMCs served as the source of the TCR library. These data were also reused for a study on T cells in Graves' hyperthyroidism and ophthalmopathy.

The specimen comprised peripheral blood mononuclear cells (PBMCs), sampled at new diagnosis, from a patient treated with antithyroid drugs. The receptor was derived from a young woman with Graves disease. V gene TRBV7-2 combines with J gene TRBJ1-5; weak D call: TRBD1 (5 bases). The CDR3: CASSLRQNSNQPQHF. CDR3 nucleotide sequence: TGTGCCAGCAGCCTTAGACAGAATAGCAATCAGCCCCAGCATTTT.